This TCR beta chain was sequenced for a study of blood T cell repertoires in COVID-19. The germline V gene encodes CDR1 SGHRS and CDR2 YFSETQ. This CDR3 spans 16 amino acids. Losses at the gene ends were 3 bases for V and 6 bases for J; bases not matched to a gene: 8. This table comes from immunoSEQ multiplex PCR, and its TCRdb copy is limited to in-frame clones, with some not included. The table records fewer than 450,000 clones, nearly 90% of them present only once. Sequencing used PBMCs or T cells enriched from blood (not recorded which). The rearrangement joins TRBV5-1 to TRBJ2-2; TRBD1 aligns across 10 bases. This receptor was obtained from a woman aged 40 to 55 with acute COVID-19. The chain's CDR3 is CASSSATGGGPGELFF. The CDR3, as DNA: TGCGCCAGCAGCTCGGCGACAGGGGGCGGTCCCGGGGAGCTGTTTTTT.